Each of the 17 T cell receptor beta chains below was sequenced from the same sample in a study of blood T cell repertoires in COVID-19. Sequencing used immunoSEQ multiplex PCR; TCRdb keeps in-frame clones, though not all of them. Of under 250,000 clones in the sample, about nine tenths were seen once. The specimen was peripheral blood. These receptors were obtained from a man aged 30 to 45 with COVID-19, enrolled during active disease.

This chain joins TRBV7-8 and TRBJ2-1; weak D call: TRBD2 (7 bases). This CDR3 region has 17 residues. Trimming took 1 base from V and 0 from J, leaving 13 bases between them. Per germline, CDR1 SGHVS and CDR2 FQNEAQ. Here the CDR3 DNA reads TGTGCCAGCAGCTTAGGGGGGGGGCCCAGCTCCTACAATGAGCAGTTCTTC. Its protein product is CASSLGGGPSSYNEQFF.

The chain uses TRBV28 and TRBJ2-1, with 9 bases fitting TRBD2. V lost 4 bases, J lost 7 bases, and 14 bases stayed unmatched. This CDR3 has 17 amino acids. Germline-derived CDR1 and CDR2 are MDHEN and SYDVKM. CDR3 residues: CASSSPGDSGSRNEQFF. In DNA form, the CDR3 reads TGTGCCAGCAGTTCTCCGGGGGATAGCGGGAGTAGGAATGAGCAGTTCTTC. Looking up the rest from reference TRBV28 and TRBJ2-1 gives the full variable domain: DVKVTQSSRYLVKRTGEKVFLECVQDMDHENMFWYRQDPGLGLRLIYFSYDVKMKEKGDIPEGYSVSREKKERFSLILESASTNQTSMYLCASSSPGDSGSRNEQFFGPGTRLTVL.

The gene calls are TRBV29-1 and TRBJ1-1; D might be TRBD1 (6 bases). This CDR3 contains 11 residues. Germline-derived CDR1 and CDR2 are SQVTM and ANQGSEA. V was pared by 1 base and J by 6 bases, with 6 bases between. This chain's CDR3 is CSVEGTAEAFF. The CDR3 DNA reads TGCAGCGTTGAAGGGACAGCTGAAGCTTTCTTT.

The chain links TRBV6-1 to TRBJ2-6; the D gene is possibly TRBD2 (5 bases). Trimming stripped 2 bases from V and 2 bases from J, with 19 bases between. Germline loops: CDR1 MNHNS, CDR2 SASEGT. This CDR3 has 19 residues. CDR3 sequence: CASSERSLWEIPGANVLTF. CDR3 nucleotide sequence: TGTGCCAGCAGTGAAAGGTCGTTATGGGAGATTCCTGGGGCCAACGTCCTGACTTTC.

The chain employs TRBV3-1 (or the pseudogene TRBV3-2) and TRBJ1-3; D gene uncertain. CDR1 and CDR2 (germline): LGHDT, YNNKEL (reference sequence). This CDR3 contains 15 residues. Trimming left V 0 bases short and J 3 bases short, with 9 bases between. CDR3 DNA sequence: TGTGCCAGCAGCCAAGACTGGGCGAGTGGAAACACCATATATTTT. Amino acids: CASSQDWASGNTIYF.

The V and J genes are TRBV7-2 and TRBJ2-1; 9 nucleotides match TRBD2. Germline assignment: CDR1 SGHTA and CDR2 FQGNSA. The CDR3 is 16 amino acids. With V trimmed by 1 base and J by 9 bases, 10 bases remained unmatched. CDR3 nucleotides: TGTGCCAGCAGCTTAGTAGCGGGAGTAGGTATGGCTGAGCAGTTCTTC. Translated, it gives CASSLVAGVGMAEQFF.

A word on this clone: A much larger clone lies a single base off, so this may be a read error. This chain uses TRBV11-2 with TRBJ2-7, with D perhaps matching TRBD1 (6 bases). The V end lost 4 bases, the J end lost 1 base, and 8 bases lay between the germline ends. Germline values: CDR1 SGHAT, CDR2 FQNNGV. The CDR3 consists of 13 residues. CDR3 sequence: CASSSGQSYEQYF. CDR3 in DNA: TGTGCCAGCAGCTCCGGACAGTCCTACGAGCAGTACTTC.

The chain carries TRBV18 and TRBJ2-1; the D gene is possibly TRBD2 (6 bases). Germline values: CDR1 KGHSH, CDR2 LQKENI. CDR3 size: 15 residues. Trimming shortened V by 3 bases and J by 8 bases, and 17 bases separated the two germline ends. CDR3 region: CASSPFRGGQDEQFF. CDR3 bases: TGTGCCAGCTCACCCTTTCGGGGAGGTCAAGATGAGCAGTTCTTC.

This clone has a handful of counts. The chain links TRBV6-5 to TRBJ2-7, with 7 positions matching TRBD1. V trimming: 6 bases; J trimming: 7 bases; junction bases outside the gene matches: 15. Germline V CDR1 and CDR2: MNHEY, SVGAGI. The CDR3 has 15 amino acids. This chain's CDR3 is CASSPGTASFREQYF. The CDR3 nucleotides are TGTGCCAGCAGCCCCGGGACAGCCTCGTTCAGGGAGCAGTACTTC.

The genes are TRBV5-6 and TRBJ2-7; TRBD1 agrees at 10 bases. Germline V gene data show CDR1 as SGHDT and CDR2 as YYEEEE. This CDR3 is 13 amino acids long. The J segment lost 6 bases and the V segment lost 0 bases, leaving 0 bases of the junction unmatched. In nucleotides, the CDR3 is TGTGCCAGCAGCTTGGGGACAGGGGGCGAGCAGTACTTC. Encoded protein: CASSLGTGGEQYF.

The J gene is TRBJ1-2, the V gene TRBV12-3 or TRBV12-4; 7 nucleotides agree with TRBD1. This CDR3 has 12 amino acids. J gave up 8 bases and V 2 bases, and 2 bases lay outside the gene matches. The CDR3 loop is CASSLPRGGYTF. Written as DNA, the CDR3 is TGTGCCAGCAGTTTACCCAGGGGGGGCTACACCTTC.

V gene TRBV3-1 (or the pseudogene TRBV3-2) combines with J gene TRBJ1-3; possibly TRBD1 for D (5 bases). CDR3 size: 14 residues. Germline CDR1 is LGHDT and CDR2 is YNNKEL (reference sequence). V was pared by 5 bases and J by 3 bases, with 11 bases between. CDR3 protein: CASSYQGGGNTIYF. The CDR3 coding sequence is TGTGCCAGCAGCTACCAGGGAGGTGGAAACACCATATATTTT.

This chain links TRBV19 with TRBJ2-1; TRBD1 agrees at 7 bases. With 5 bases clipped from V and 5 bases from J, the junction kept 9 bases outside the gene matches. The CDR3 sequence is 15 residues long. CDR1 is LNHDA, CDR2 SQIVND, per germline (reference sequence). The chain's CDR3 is CASSATGARDNEQFF. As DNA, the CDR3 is TGTGCCAGTAGTGCCACAGGGGCTCGAGACAATGAGCAGTTCTTC.

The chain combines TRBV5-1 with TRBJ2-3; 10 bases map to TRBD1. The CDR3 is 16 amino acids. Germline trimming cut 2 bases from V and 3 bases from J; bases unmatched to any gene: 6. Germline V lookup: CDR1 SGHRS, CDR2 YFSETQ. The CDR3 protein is CASSFRTGGGTDTQYF. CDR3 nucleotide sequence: TGCGCCAGCAGCTTTAGGACAGGGGGTGGAACAGATACGCAGTATTTT. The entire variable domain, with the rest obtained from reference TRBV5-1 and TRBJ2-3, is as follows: KAGVTQTPRYLIKTRGQQVTLSCSPISGHRSVSWYQQTPGQGLQFLFEYFSETQRNKGNFPGRFSGRQFSNSRSEMNVSTLELGDSALYLCASSFRTGGGTDTQYFGPGTRLTVL.

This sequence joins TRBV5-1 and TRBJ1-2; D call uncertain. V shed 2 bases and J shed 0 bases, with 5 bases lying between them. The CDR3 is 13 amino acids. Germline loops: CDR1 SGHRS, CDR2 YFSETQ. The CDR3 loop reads CASSLITNYGYTF. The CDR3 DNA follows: TGCGCCAGCAGCTTAATCACTAACTATGGCTACACCTTC.

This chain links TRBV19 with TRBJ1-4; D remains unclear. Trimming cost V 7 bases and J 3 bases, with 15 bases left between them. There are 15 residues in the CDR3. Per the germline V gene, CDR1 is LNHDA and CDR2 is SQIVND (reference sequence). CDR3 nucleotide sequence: TGTGCCAGTACGTATCGGGGAGGACCTAATGAAAAACTGTTTTTT. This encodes CASTYRGGPNEKLFF.

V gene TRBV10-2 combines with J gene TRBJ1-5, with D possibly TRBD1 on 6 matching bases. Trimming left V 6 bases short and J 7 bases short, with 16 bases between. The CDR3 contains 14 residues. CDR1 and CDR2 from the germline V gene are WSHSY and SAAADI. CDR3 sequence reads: CASSIEGVNQPQHF. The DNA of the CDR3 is TGCGCCAGCAGCATAGAGGGGGTAAACCAGCCCCAGCATTTT.